The T cell receptor beta chain described here comes from a study of blood T cell repertoires in COVID-19. In the study overall: Samples came from the United States, Italy and Spain, spanning acute and convalescent COVID-19. PBMCs, B-cell-depleted T cells, or T cells provided the cDNA or gDNA that made up the material.

Clones were sequenced by immunoSEQ multiplex PCR, and TCRdb holds only the in-frame ones, with some missing. The sample yields hundreds of thousands of clones, approximately 85% seen once. The CDR3 has 20 amino acids. Trimming took 3 bases from V and 4 from J; bases not matched to a gene: 23. CDR1 is DFQATT and CDR2 is SNEGSKA in the germline V gene (reference sequence). What was sequenced was peripheral blood. This clonotype originated in a man aged 35 to 55 with acute or convalescent COVID-19. The chain combines TRBV20-1 with TRBJ2-2, with TRBD1 matching over 7 bases. CDR3 protein: CSASKGATWDTPPSTGELFF. The DNA of the CDR3 is TGCAGTGCTAGTAAGGGGGCTACATGGGACACCCCTCCGAGCACCGGGGAGCTGTTTTTT.